This T cell receptor (beta chain) was sequenced during a study of T cell responses to AZD1222 COVID-19 vaccine. For the study at large: Second doses at about 4 or about 12 weeks were pooled.

Clones were read by immunoSEQ multiplex PCR, and TCRdb kept only the in-frame ones, dropping some. The sample lists fewer than 120,000 clones, roughly four fifths seen once, with 4.6% in the top ten. General study findings and limits: Donor demographics were predominantly white British with a female majority; clonal diversity may be underestimated. Baseline seropositivity occurred in only a handful of AZD1222 recipients.

There are 13 residues in the CDR3. V lost 2 bases to trimming and J lost 4 bases, with 8 bases between them. Germline CDR1 and CDR2: MNHNS and SASEGT. Remarks on this clone: What it binds is unknown.

The specimen comprised peripheral blood, sampled on day 0 of AZD1222 vaccination. The receptor comes from an adult in good health. The V gene is TRBV6-1, the J gene TRBJ1-2; D unresolved. This chain's CDR3 is CASSESARYGYTF. The CDR3 DNA reads as TGTGCCAGCAGTGAATCGGCCCGCTATGGCTACACCTTC.